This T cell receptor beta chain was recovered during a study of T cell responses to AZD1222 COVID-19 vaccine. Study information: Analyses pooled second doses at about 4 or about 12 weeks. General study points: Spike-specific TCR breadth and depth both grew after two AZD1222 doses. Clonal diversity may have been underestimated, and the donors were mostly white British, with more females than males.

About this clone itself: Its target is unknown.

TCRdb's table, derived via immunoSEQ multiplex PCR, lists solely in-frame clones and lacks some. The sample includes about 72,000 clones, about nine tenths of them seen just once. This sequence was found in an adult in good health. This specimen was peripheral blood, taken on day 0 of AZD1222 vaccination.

The CDR3 loop is CASSQLYEQYF. CDR3 bases: TGTGCCAGCAGCCAACTATACGAGCAGTACTTC. V is TRBV6-5 and J is TRBJ2-7, with D uncertain. The CDR3 consists of 11 residues. Looked up from germline, CDR1 is MNHEY and CDR2 is SVGAGI. V dropped 6 bases and J dropped 4 bases, with 7 bases sitting between them.